The following is a T cell receptor (beta chain) sequence with its context. The data were taken from a study of blood T cell repertoires in COVID-19. The V end lost 4 bases, the J end lost 3 bases, and 15 bases lay between the germline ends. CDR1 is GTSNPN and CDR2 is SVGIG in the germline V gene (reference sequence). There are 14 residues in the CDR3. Symptom resolution, clearance, or two negative PCRs marked donors in Cohort 3 as recovered. TCRdb's copy holds only in-frame clones and misses some; the assay was immunoSEQ multiplex PCR. The table records about 300,000 clones, around 90% of them present only once.

The chain employs TRBV30 and TRBJ1-1, with D tentatively TRBD1 (5 bases). Sequenced material: PBMCs or T cells enriched from blood (not recorded which). The sequence came from a woman aged 30 to 39 who had recovered from COVID-19. The CDR3 region is CAWTAKRGHTEAFF. In DNA, the CDR3 is TGTGCCTGGACTGCGAAGCGGGGACACACTGAAGCTTTCTTT.